The 7 T cell receptor beta chains in this list originate from one sample, sequenced in a study of cytomegalovirus exposure and HLA in healthy donors. The PCR used 60 Vbeta and 13 Jbeta primers. Assay used: immunoSEQ multiplex PCR; TCRdb lists only in-frame clones, some missing. The sample has about 160,000 clones, around 77% seen once. Sample: PBMCs. The receptors here all came from a woman younger than 45 in good health and CMV-seronegative.

The rearrangement joins TRBV5-1 to TRBJ2-7; 8 bases are a match to TRBD2. The V and J ends lost 3 bases and 7 bases, in that order; junction bases with no gene match: 3. Per germline, CDR1 SGHRS and CDR2 YFSETQ. The CDR3 contains 12 residues. In DNA, the CDR3 is TGCGCCAGCAGCTCGCCGGGGGGGGAGCAGTACTTC. Its translation: CASSSPGGEQYF.

The chain's CDR3 is CASSLYTPRGGDSPLHF. CDR3 bases: TGTGCCAGCAGCTTATATACCCCGCGGGGGGGGGATTCACCCCTCCACTTT. The genes are TRBV7-8 and TRBJ1-6; D is perhaps TRBD1 (5 bases). There are 17 residues in the CDR3. Germline loops: CDR1 SGHVS, CDR2 FQNEAQ. The V gene lost 2 bases and the J gene lost 8 bases, with 19 bases spanning the gap.

This clone came up a few times. The chain recombines TRBV10-3 with TRBJ1-1, with D perhaps matching TRBD1 (6 bases). The CDR3 loop spans 14 amino acids. V lost 6 bases, J lost 4 bases, and 15 bases lay in between. Germline CDR1 reads ENHRY; CDR2 reads SYGVKD. The CDR3 DNA follows: TGTGCCATCAGGGACAGCCCAGGTATCACTGAAGCTTTCTTT. This gives the protein CAIRDSPGITEAFF.

The gene calls are TRBV7-9 and TRBJ2-3; 10 bases fit TRBD2. From germline, CDR1 is SEHNR and CDR2 FQNEAQ (reference sequence). The V and J ends lost 5 bases and 4 bases, in that order; junction bases with no gene match: 3. This CDR3 spans 14 amino acids. The CDR3 sequence is CASSRGTSADTQYF. CDR3 coding DNA: TGTGCCAGCAGCAGGGGGACTAGCGCAGATACGCAGTATTTT.

Only a few counts were recorded for this clone. The chain joins TRBV6-5 to TRBJ1-1; 8 bases align to TRBD1. J lost 5 bases, V lost 5 bases, and 10 bases had no gene match. The CDR3 covers 15 residues. Looked up from germline, CDR1 is MNHEY and CDR2 is SVGAGI. Written as DNA, the CDR3 is TGTGCCAGCAGTCGAGTGACAGGGGAGAGAACTGAAGCTTTCTTT. This sequence encodes CASSRVTGERTEAFF.

Regarding this clone: Different DNA sequences within this sample yield the same CDR3. The gene calls are TRBV18 and TRBJ2-7; D may be TRBD2 (6 bases). The CDR3 length is 13 residues. Germline assignment: CDR1 KGHSH and CDR2 LQKENI. With 3 bases removed from V and 1 base from J, the gap between germline ends came to 7 bases. CDR3 DNA: TGTGCCAGCTCACCCGGGGGTTCCTACGAGCAGTACTTC. It codes for CASSPGGSYEQYF.

The gene calls are TRBV28 and TRBJ2-2; 7 nucleotides line up with TRBD1. The CDR3 contains 14 residues. V was pared by 4 bases and J by 12 bases, with 11 bases of the junction left unmatched. The germline V gene encodes CDR1 MDHEN and CDR2 SYDVKM. The CDR3 DNA reads as TGTGCCAGCAGTTCCCCCGGGACAGTAGGTCAGCTGTTTTTT. Its protein is CASSSPGTVGQLFF.